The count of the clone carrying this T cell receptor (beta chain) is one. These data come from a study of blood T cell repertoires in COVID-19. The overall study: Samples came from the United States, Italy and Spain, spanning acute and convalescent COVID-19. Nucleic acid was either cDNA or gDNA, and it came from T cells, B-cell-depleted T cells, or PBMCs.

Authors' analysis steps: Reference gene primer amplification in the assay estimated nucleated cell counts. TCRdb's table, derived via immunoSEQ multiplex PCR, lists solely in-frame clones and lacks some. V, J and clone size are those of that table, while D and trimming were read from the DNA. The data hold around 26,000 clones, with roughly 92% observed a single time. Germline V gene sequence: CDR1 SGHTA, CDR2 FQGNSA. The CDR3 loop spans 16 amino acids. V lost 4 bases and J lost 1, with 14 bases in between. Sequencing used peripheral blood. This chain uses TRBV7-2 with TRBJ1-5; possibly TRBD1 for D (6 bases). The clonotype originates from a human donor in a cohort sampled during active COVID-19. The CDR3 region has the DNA TGTGCCAGCAGCTCCAGGGGACCCACCAGCAATCAGCCCCAGCATTTT. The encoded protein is CASSSRGPTSNQPQHF.